Reported below is one TCR beta chain. No antigen is known for it. This sample was included in a study of pediatric ulcerative colitis. General study results and limits: Rectal repertoires separated controls, mild-moderate and acute severe colitis. Blood-rectal clonal overlap within each person was significantly higher in ulcerative colitis patients than controls.

The length of the CDR3 is 14 residues. The V gene's germline CDR1 is WSHSY and CDR2 SAAADI. The V end was cut by 0 bases, the J end by 2 bases, with 8 bases between. Sequencing depth was up to 500,000 reads per sample. Sequenced by immunoSEQ multiplex PCR; TCRdb stores in-frame clones only, minus some. Among more than 45,000 clones listed, around 86% were seen once. This sequence joins TRBV10-2 and TRBJ2-7, with unresolved D. Sequences were obtained from blood. This TCR was sampled from a boy aged 10-17 years who was a control in a study of pediatric ulcerative colitis. The CDR3, as DNA: TGCGCCAGCAGTGAGTCAGGAAGCCCCTACGAGCAGTACTTC. This sequence encodes CASSESGSPYEQYF.